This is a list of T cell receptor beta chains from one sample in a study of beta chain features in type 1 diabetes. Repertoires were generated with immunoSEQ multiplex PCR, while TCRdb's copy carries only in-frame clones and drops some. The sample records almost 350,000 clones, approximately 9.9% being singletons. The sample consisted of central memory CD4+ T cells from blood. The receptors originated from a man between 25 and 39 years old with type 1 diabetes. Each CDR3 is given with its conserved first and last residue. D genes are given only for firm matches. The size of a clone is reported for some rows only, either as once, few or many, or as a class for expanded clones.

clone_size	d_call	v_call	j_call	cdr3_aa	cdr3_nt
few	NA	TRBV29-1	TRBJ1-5	CSVEGAGSGQPQHF	TGCAGCGTTGAAGGGGCAGGGTCGGGCCAGCCCCAGCATTTT
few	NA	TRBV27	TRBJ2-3	CASSLSSGRLMGPDTQYF	TGTGCCAGCAGTTTATCGTCTGGAAGGCTTATGGGGCCAGATACGCAGTATTTT
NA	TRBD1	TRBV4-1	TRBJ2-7	CASSQVTTGGSYEQYF	TGCGCCAGCAGCCAGGTGACGACAGGGGGATCCTACGAGCAGTACTTC
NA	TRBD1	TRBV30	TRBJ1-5	CAWTGGQEQPQHF	TGTGCCTGGACAGGGGGACAGGAACAGCCCCAGCATTTT
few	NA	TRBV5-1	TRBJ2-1	CASSLVADEQFF	TGCGCCAGCAGCTTGGTCGCGGATGAGCAGTTCTTC
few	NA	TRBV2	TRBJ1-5	CASSELRGPDQPQHF	TGTGCCAGCAGTGAACTCAGGGGACCCGATCAGCCCCAGCATTTT
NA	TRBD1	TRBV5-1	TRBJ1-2	CASRETGGYGYTF	TGCGCCAGCAGGGAAACAGGGGGCTATGGCTACACCTTC
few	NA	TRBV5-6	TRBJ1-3	CASSLVGPRTGNTIYF	TGTGCCAGCAGCTTGGTAGGGCCCCGGACTGGAAACACCATATATTTT
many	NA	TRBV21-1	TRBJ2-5	CASSKSGGGSSKWETQYF	TGTGCCAGCAGCAAGTCGGGGGGTGGATCTTCAAAATGGGAGACCCAGTACTTC
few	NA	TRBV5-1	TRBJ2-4	CASSIQGGREAKNIQYF	TGCGCCAGCAGCATACAGGGCGGGCGAGAGGCCAAAAACATTCAGTACTTC
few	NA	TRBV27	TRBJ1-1	CASSLRMGWGTEAFF	TGTGCCAGCAGTTTAAGAATGGGATGGGGCACTGAAGCTTTCTTT
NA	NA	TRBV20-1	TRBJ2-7	CSVPHRDEQYF	TGCAGTGTCCCTCACCGCGACGAGCAGTACTTC
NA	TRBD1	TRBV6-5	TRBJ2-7	CASSLTAQGLYEQYF	TGTGCCAGCAGCTTAACGGCACAGGGGCTCTACGAGCAGTACTTC
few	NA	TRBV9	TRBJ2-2	CASSPGQAGAGELFF	TGTGCCAGCAGCCCCGGACAGGCGGGGGCCGGGGAGCTGTTTTTT
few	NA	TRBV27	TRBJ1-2	CASSHTGPDPRIF	TGTGCCAGCAGCCATACAGGGCCCGACCCCCGAATCTTC
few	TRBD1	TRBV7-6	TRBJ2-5	CASSPPGGGETQYF	TGTGCCAGCAGTCCACCAGGGGGTGGTGAGACCCAGTACTTC
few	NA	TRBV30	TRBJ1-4	CAWSGRVNNEKLFF	TGTGCCTGGAGTGGCCGGGTAAATAATGAAAAACTGTTTTTT
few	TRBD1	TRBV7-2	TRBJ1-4	CASSLVFVGGRERKKLFF	TGTGCCAGCAGCTTAGTCTTCGTAGGGGGCAGGGAAAGAAAAAAACTGTTTTTT
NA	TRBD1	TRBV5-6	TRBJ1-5	CASTTTGLNQPQHF	TGTGCCAGCACCACGACAGGGTTGAATCAGCCCCAGCATTTT
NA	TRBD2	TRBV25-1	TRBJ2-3	CASSGGGDSSTDTQYF	TGTGCCAGCAGTGGGGGGGGTGATTCTAGCACAGATACGCAGTATTTT
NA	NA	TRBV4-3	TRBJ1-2	CASSQEIVSYGYTF	TGCGCCAGCAGCCAAGAGATTGTCTCCTATGGCTACACCTTC
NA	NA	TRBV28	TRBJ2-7	CASRDLLAGSRYEQYF	TGTGCCAGCAGAGACCTCTTGGCGGGGAGTCGCTACGAGCAGTACTTC
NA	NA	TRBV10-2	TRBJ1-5	CASSEQGHQPQHF	TGCGCCAGCAGTGAACAGGGTCATCAGCCCCAGCATTTT
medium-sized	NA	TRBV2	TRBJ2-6	CASSAQSSGANVLTF	TGTGCCAGCAGTGCACAGTCCTCTGGGGCCAACGTCCTGACTTTC
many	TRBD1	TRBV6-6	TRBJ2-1	CASKGEQGSSYNEQFF	TGTGCCAGCAAGGGGGAACAGGGGAGCTCCTACAATGAGCAGTTCTTC
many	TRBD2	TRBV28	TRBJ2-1	CASSALSGGDYNEQFF	TGTGCCAGCAGTGCCTTAAGCGGGGGCGACTACAATGAGCAGTTCTTC
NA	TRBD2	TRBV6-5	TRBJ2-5	CASSGTLAGETQYF	TGTGCCAGCAGTGGAACCCTAGCGGGGGAGACCCAGTACTTC
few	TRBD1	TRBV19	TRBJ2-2	CASSTGEDTGELFF	TGTGCCAGTTCGACAGGGGAGGACACCGGGGAGCTGTTTTTT
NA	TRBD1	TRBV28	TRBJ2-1	CASSTGQGSWNEQFF	TGTGCCAGCAGTACGGGACAGGGGTCTTGGAATGAGCAGTTCTTC
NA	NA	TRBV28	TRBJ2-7	CASGIPGTSYEQYF	TGTGCCAGCGGGATACCAGGTACCTCCTACGAGCAGTACTTC
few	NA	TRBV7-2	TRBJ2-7	CASSWRQGGSYEQYF	TGTGCCAGCAGCTGGCGGCAAGGGGGCTCCTACGAGCAGTACTTC
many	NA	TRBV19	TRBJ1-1	CASSIVPDRAFF	TGTGCCAGTAGTATTGTCCCGGATCGAGCTTTCTTT
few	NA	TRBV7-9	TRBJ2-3	CASSKGGQVADTQYF	TGTGCCAGCAGCAAAGGAGGGCAGGTCGCAGATACGCAGTATTTT
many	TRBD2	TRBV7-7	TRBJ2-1	CASSPSGAPQFF	TGTGCCAGCAGCCCTAGCGGGGCCCCGCAGTTCTTC
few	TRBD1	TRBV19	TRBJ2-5	CASRRTGEETQYF	TGTGCCAGCCGAAGGACAGGGGAAGAGACCCAGTACTTC
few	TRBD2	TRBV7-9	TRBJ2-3	CASSPRSSGGPRTDTQYF	TGTGCCAGCAGCCCGAGAAGTAGCGGGGGCCCGAGAACAGATACGCAGTATTTT
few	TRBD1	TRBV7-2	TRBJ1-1	CASSVSDRANTEAFF	TGTGCCAGCAGCGTGTCGGACAGGGCAAACACTGAAGCTTTCTTT
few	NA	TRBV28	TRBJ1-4	CASRRDAPGELFF	TGTGCCAGCAGACGGGACGCCCCGGGGGAACTGTTTTTT
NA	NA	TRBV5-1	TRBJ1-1	CASSDQHNTEAFF	TGCGCCAGCAGCGACCAGCATAACACTGAAGCTTTCTTT
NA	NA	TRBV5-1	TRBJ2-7	CASRMGVLTGYEQYF	TGCGCCAGCAGAATGGGCGTCTTAACCGGCTACGAGCAGTACTTC